This record covers a single T cell receptor (beta chain). Its cognate antigen is unknown. This specimen comes from a study of shared clonotypes between healthy human individuals. The study, taken as a whole, reports: For naive CD4 cells, roughly 5% of clonotypes were shared across a handful of donors.

Naive CD8 cells were CD45RO-negative, positively selected for CCR7, excluding terminally differentiated effector memory CD45RA+ cells. This CDR3 is 19 amino acids long. Germline V gene sequence: CDR1 SGHRS, CDR2 YFSETQ. J lost 1 base, V lost 4 bases, and 14 bases had no gene match. TCRdb's copy holds only in-frame clones and misses some; the assay was immunoSEQ multiplex PCR. This table has nearly 2 million clones, about 95% appearing once. The V and J genes are TRBV5-1 and TRBJ2-3, with 11 bases matching TRBD2. The receptor was derived from a man aged 18 to 30 in good health. What was sequenced was naive CD8+ T cells sorted from blood. DNA for the CDR3: TGCGCCAGCAGCCCCCCGACGTGGCTAGCGGGAGGTCGCACAGATACGCAGTATTTT. This codes for CASSPPTWLAGGRTDTQYF.